Described below is a single T cell receptor beta chain sequence and its context. Its antigen is not identified. Per the germline V gene, CDR1 is SEHNR and CDR2 is FQNEAQ (reference sequence). The ends were cut back, 5 bases at V and 5 bases at J, with 17 bases in the middle. The CDR3 has 15 residues. This sample is part of a study of T-cell reconstitution after alpha-beta-depleted transplantation in children. Overall study results and limits: Among T cells one year after transplant, newly produced cells accounted for most counts and diversity. At around two months after transplant, the alpha-beta T cells were reportedly derived from several hundred expanded clones that came from non-depleted graft cells.

Researchers prepared the TCRbeta library using unique molecular identifiers, the study reports. Via MiXCR, TCRdb re-called the PCR reads, giving one row per CDR3 protein. The table has some 460,000 distinct CDR3 sequences, roughly 17% seen once. The sample here was PBMCs, mostly from graft donor cells, taken 360 days after TCRalphabeta/CD19-depleted stem cell transplant. The TCR originated in a boy less than two years old who had a stem cell transplant for Wiskott-Aldrich syndrome, so the T cells may come from the graft donor. V gene TRBV7-9 combines with J gene TRBJ2-3, with a weak D call TRBD2 (6 bases). The CDR3 region has the DNA TGTGCCAGCAGCCCTCGGAGCCGGGGGAAAGATACGCAGTATTTT. Translating gives CASSPRSRGKDTQYF.